A selection of T cell receptor beta chains follows, all from one sample in a study of shared clonotypes between healthy human individuals. Clones were sequenced by immunoSEQ multiplex PCR, and TCRdb holds only the in-frame ones, with some missing. Altogether over 2 million clones are present, approximately 90% being singletons, with the ten largest covering 0.37%. Material for sequencing was naive CD4+ T cells from PBMCs. The source is a man younger than 35 in good health. Some clones in this sample may be carry-over from other donors' samples. Both conserved end residues are part of each CDR3. D genes are given only for firm matches. Where a row states a size, it is once, few, many or the class of an expanded clone; other rows omit it.

CASRTQGANSPLHF	TGTGCCAGCAGAACTCAGGGGGCGAATTCACCCCTCCACTTT	TRBD1	NA	TRBJ1-6	14	TRBV6-5
CASSIPGTKYQETQYF	TGTGCCAGCAGCATCCCCGGGACAAAGTACCAAGAGACCCAGTACTTC	NA	NA	TRBJ2-5	16	TRBV5-4
CASSRDIPDEQFF	TGTGCCAGCAGCAGGGACATCCCGGATGAGCAGTTCTTC	NA	NA	TRBJ2-1	13	TRBV7-9
CASSPISGPTGELFF	TGTGCCAGCTCACCAATTAGCGGTCCCACCGGGGAGCTGTTTTTT	NA	once	TRBJ2-2	15	TRBV18
CASGTQTGNEQFF	TGCGCCAGCGGCACCCAAACGGGGAATGAGCAGTTCTTC	NA	NA	TRBJ2-1	13	TRBV5-1
CASSLMGGGSRETQYF	TGTGCCAGCAGTTTAATGGGTGGGGGATCCCGAGAGACCCAGTACTTC	NA	NA	TRBJ2-5	16	TRBV28
CASSAKTGGQKAEAFF	TGCGCCAGCAGTGCAAAGACAGGGGGACAAAAGGCTGAAGCTTTCTTT	TRBD1	once	TRBJ1-1	16	TRBV10-2
CASSTSGQPYSNQPQHF	TGTGCCAGCTCTACCTCAGGACAGCCATATAGCAATCAGCCCCAGCATTTT	NA	NA	TRBJ1-5	17	TRBV18
CASSGAGGGETQYF	TGTGCCAGCAGCGGAGCGGGAGGCGGGGAGACCCAGTACTTC	TRBD2	NA	TRBJ2-5	14	TRBV2
CASSLGQGTQPQHF	TGTGCCAGCAGTTTGGGACAGGGGACTCAGCCCCAGCATTTT	TRBD1	NA	TRBJ1-5	14	TRBV28
CASSLETSRYGYTF	TGTGCCAGCAGCTTGGAGACCTCACGCTATGGCTACACCTTC	NA	NA	TRBJ1-2	14	TRBV5-8
CASSPRDRVEKLFF	TGTGCCAGCAGCCCCCGGGACAGGGTTGAAAAACTGTTTTTT	TRBD1	NA	TRBJ1-4	14	TRBV5-6
CASSLGASSGYGYTF	TGCGCCAGCAGCTTGGGAGCCAGCTCTGGCTATGGCTACACCTTC	NA	NA	TRBJ1-2	15	TRBV5-1
CASSFLRNTEAFF	TGTGCCAGCAGCTTCTTAAGGAACACTGAAGCTTTCTTT	NA	NA	TRBJ1-1	13	TRBV7-3
CASSLEPGLAGAYEQYF	TGCGCCAGCAGCCTGGAACCGGGACTAGCGGGGGCCTACGAGCAGTACTTC	TRBD2	NA	TRBJ2-7	17	TRBV5-1
CASSESRVYGKLFF	TGTGCCAGCAGTGAATCGAGGGTGTATGGAAAACTGTTTTTT	NA	NA	TRBJ1-4	14	TRBV2
CASGKMDTQYF	TGTGCCAGCGGAAAAATGGATACGCAGTATTTT	NA	NA	TRBJ2-3	11	TRBV6-6
CASSRISRTSGYNEQFF	TGTGCCAGCAGTCGGATTTCGAGGACTAGCGGCTACAATGAGCAGTTCTTC	TRBD2	NA	TRBJ2-1	17	TRBV27
CASSELRDGGEQYF	TGCGCCAGCAGTGAGCTCCGGGACGGCGGGGAGCAGTACTTC	NA	NA	TRBJ2-7	14	TRBV10-1
CASSPSGSRGEKLFF	TGTGCCAGCTCACCTTCCGGATCGCGGGGTGAAAAACTGTTTTTT	NA	NA	TRBJ1-4	15	TRBV18
CASSLMTGGVGELFF	TGCGCCAGCAGCTTGATGACAGGGGGCGTCGGGGAGCTGTTTTTT	TRBD1	NA	TRBJ2-2	15	TRBV5-1
CSVNVLAGPTSSSYNEQFF	TGCAGCGTCAATGTATTAGCGGGTCCAACCTCGAGCTCCTACAATGAGCAGTTCTTC	TRBD2	NA	TRBJ2-1	19	TRBV29-1
CASRAVLYQPQHF	TGTGCCAGCAGGGCAGTACTTTATCAGCCCCAGCATTTT	NA	few	TRBJ1-5	13	TRBV2
CASTVPGANVLTF	TGTGCCAGCACGGTACCTGGGGCCAACGTCCTGACTTTC	NA	NA	TRBJ2-6	13	TRBV6-5
CTSSTQTRATDTQYF	TGCACCAGCAGCACTCAGACTCGAGCCACAGATACGCAGTATTTT	NA	NA	TRBJ2-3	15	TRBV5-1
CATDRVTEAFF	TGTGCCACGGACAGGGTCACTGAAGCTTTCTTT	TRBD1	NA	TRBJ1-1	11	TRBV28
CASSLDTGTGGAAFF	TGTGCCAGCAGCTTAGATACCGGGACAGGGGGGGCAGCTTTCTTT	TRBD1	NA	TRBJ1-1	15	TRBV7-8
CASDPAGGLETQYF	TGTGCCAGTGACCCAGCGGGAGGTCTGGAGACCCAGTACTTC	TRBD2	NA	TRBJ2-5	14	TRBV6-1
CASSEGLANEKLFF	TGTGCCAGCAGCGAGGGTTTAGCTAATGAAAAACTGTTTTTT	NA	NA	TRBJ1-4	14	TRBV5-4
CASSQELPGHILRGNGNTIYF	TGTGCCAGCAGCCAAGAGTTACCGGGACACATCCTACGGGGCAATGGAAACACCATATATTTT	NA	NA	TRBJ1-3	21	TRBV14
CASSLSSVGGYGYTF	TGTGCCAGCAGCCTCTCGTCGGTTGGAGGCTATGGCTACACCTTC	NA	NA	TRBJ1-2	15	TRBV28
CASSLVRDTYEEQYF	TGTGCCAGCAGCTTGGTCCGGGACACCTACGAGGAGCAGTACTTC	NA	NA	TRBJ2-7	15	TRBV7-2
CASTIGGTAANYGYTF	TGTGCCAGCACTATTGGCGGGACAGCAGCTAACTATGGCTACACCTTC	TRBD1	NA	TRBJ1-2	16	TRBV28
CASSVPWGDTQYF	TGTGCCAGCAGCGTACCTTGGGGGGATACGCAGTATTTT	NA	NA	TRBJ2-3	13	TRBV9
CSARSGLEAFF	TGCAGTGCCCGATCGGGACTCGAAGCTTTCTTT	NA	NA	TRBJ1-1	11	TRBV20-1
CASSPGTTDTQYF	TGTGCCAGCAGCCCGGGTACGACAGATACGCAGTATTTT	NA	once	TRBJ2-3	13	TRBV11-2
CASSLLVGAARNTIYF	TGTGCCAGCAGCCTCTTGGTCGGGGCGGCAAGAAACACCATATATTTT	NA	NA	TRBJ1-3	16	TRBV7-9
CASRPPGQGAVEQFF	TGTGCCAGCAGGCCCCCGGGACAGGGGGCAGTTGAGCAGTTCTTC	TRBD1	NA	TRBJ2-1	15	TRBV6-1
CASSLGLAFSTDTQYF	TGCGCCAGCAGCCTAGGACTAGCGTTTAGCACAGATACGCAGTATTTT	TRBD2	NA	TRBJ2-3	16	TRBV5-1
CASKENSRYQPQHF	TGTGCCAGCAAAGAGAACAGCCGGTATCAGCCCCAGCATTTT	NA	NA	TRBJ1-5	14	TRBV6-6
CASSLSQDRGNEQFF	TGTGCCAGCAGTTTATCTCAGGACAGGGGGAATGAGCAGTTCTTC	TRBD1	NA	TRBJ2-1	15	TRBV27
CAWGTRAGANVLTF	TGTGCCTGGGGAACGAGGGCTGGGGCCAACGTCCTGACTTTC	NA	NA	TRBJ2-6	14	TRBV30
CASSDFQEGWRHEQYF	TGTGCCAGCAGTGATTTTCAAGAGGGATGGAGACACGAGCAGTACTTC	NA	NA	TRBJ2-7	16	TRBV6-1
CASTRLHYGYTF	TGTGCCAGCACCAGGCTACACTATGGCTACACCTTC	NA	NA	TRBJ1-2	12	TRBV7-9
CASSRDRQPGGTQYF	TGTGCCAGCAGCCGGGACAGACAACCGGGGGGTACGCAGTATTTT	NA	NA	TRBJ2-3	15	TRBV6-5
CASSLALGTGGASNEKLFF	TGTGCCAGCAGCTTAGCGCTCGGGACAGGGGGCGCTTCTAATGAAAAACTGTTTTTT	TRBD1	NA	TRBJ1-4	19	TRBV7-9
CASIIGGTEFYEQYF	TGTGCCAGCATCATTGGGGGGACAGAATTCTACGAGCAGTACTTC	NA	NA	TRBJ2-7	15	TRBV6-1
CASSYGLAGANNEQFF	TGTGCCAGCAGTTATGGGCTAGCGGGAGCGAATAATGAGCAGTTCTTC	TRBD2	NA	TRBJ2-1	16	TRBV6-5
CASSSGTGGSEQYF	TGCGCCAGCAGCTCCGGGACAGGAGGAAGCGAGCAGTACTTC	TRBD1	NA	TRBJ2-7	14	TRBV5-1
CSARASVEAFF	TGCAGTGCTAGAGCTTCAGTCGAAGCTTTCTTT	NA	NA	TRBJ1-1	11	TRBV20-1
CASSLTTGLGNYGYTF	TGTGCCAGCAGTCTCACGACAGGACTTGGTAACTATGGCTACACCTTC	NA	NA	TRBJ1-2	16	TRBV27
CASSQTGLAKNIQYF	TGTGCCAGCAGCCAGACAGGGCTCGCCAAAAACATTCAGTACTTC	TRBD1	NA	TRBJ2-4	15	TRBV14
CASTSATAGVGYEQYF	TGTGCCAGCACCAGCGCAACTGCGGGGGTAGGCTACGAGCAGTACTTC	TRBD2	NA	TRBJ2-7	16	TRBV28
CASSQDENSRGGIGTDTQYF	TGCGCCAGCAGCCAAGATGAGAATAGTAGGGGCGGGATCGGAACAGATACGCAGTATTTT	NA	NA	TRBJ2-3	20	TRBV4-3
CASSLDGLNTEAFF	TGTGCCAGCAGCTTAGACGGATTGAACACTGAAGCTTTCTTT	NA	NA	TRBJ1-1	14	TRBV7-3
CASSRGPNYGYTF	TGTGCCAGCAGCAGGGGGCCAAACTATGGCTACACCTTC	TRBD1	NA	TRBJ1-2	13	TRBV6-6
CASSLIGASNQPQHF	TGCGCCAGCAGCTTGATCGGGGCTTCCAATCAGCCCCAGCATTTT	NA	NA	TRBJ1-5	15	TRBV5-1
CASSPRGQASYEQYF	TGTGCCAGCTCACCACGGGGACAGGCTTCCTACGAGCAGTACTTC	TRBD1	NA	TRBJ2-7	15	TRBV18
CASSLLSDYGYTF	TGTGCCAGCAGTTTATTGAGTGACTATGGCTACACCTTC	NA	NA	TRBJ1-2	13	TRBV28